Sequencing of this T cell receptor (beta chain) was carried out in a study of cytomegalovirus exposure and HLA in healthy donors. This table comes from immunoSEQ multiplex PCR, and its TCRdb copy is limited to in-frame clones, with some not included. The data contain a few hundred thousand clones, 86% of them seen just once; the ten biggest clones take up under 0.9%. V lost 3 bases and J 2 bases, leaving 9 bases between the germline ends. Germline V gene sequence: CDR1 SGHKS, CDR2 YYEKEE (reference sequence). The CDR3 runs 13 residues. The roughly 120-subject validation cohort, separate from the approximately 670-subject first cohort, included the donors.

This receptor was obtained from a woman in her late teens or twenties in good health and CMV-seronegative. The sample consisted of PBMCs. This chain joins TRBV5-5 and TRBJ2-7; D possibly corresponds to TRBD1 (6 bases). This CDR3 is CASSWDIPYEQYF. The DNA for the CDR3 is TGTGCCAGCAGCTGGGACATTCCCTACGAGCAGTACTTC.